The rows below give T cell receptor beta chains drawn from one sample of a study of shared clonotypes between healthy human individuals. This table comes from immunoSEQ multiplex PCR, and its TCRdb copy is limited to in-frame clones, with some not included. The profile shows around 1,100,000 clones, approximately 77% of them singletons. The sample consisted of memory CD4+ T cells from PBMCs. These receptors were collected from a man between 18 and 29 years old in good health. Some clones in this sample may be carry-over from other donors' samples. CDR3s include the opening cysteine and the closing phenylalanine or tryptophan. D genes are given only for firm matches. Not every row has a clone size; where given, it reads once, few, many or a size class.

TRBJ1-2 | NA | NA | TRBV19 | TGTGCCAGCACAACCCTTCAGGGGTACTATGGCTACACCTTC | CASTTLQGYYGYTF
TRBJ2-3 | NA | NA | TRBV25-1 | TGTGCCAGCAGCGCCCCCGATGATGCGCAGTATTTT | CASSAPDDAQYF
TRBJ2-5 | NA | NA | TRBV10-3 | TGTGCCACCGGAATAGCGGAAGAGACCCAGTACTTC | CATGIAEETQYF
TRBJ1-4 | NA | NA | TRBV5-5 | TGTGCCAGCAGCCACGGGGGGACGGATGAAAAACTGTTTTTT | CASSHGGTDEKLFF
TRBJ2-3 | NA | once | TRBV19 | TGTGCCAGTAGTTTGAAGGGGACAGATACGCAGTATTTT | CASSLKGTDTQYF
TRBJ2-7 | TRBD2 | NA | TRBV10-1 | TGCGCCAGCAGTGATTTGCGGGGGGCCTACGAGCAGTACTTC | CASSDLRGAYEQYF
TRBJ2-2 | NA | NA | TRBV7-9 | TGTGCCAGCAGCTCAAGGGGGAACACCGGGGAGCTGTTTTTT | CASSSRGNTGELFF
TRBJ2-2 | TRBD1 | NA | TRBV11-3 | TGTGCCAGCAGCTTAGCACAGGGGACCGGGGAGCTGTTTTTT | CASSLAQGTGELFF
TRBJ1-5 | NA | NA | TRBV2 | TGTGCCAGCACCCCCGAGGGGGGCCAGCCCCAGCATTTT | CASTPEGGQPQHF
TRBJ1-5 | NA | NA | TRBV27 | TGTGCCAGCAGTTACCAGAACAATCAGCCCCAGCATTTT | CASSYQNNQPQHF
TRBJ1-2 | NA | once | TRBV6-6 | TGTGCCAGCAGTATGGACCCTCTATATGGCTACACCTTC | CASSMDPLYGYTF
TRBJ1-4 | NA | NA | TRBV28 | TGTGCCAGCAGCAAACCGATGGGATCAGCTAATGAAAAACTGTTTTTT | CASSKPMGSANEKLFF
TRBJ2-3 | NA | NA | TRBV4-2 | TGTGCCAGCAGCCTGGCCTTGGAGCGCACAGATACGCAGTATTTT | CASSLALERTDTQYF